Described below is a single T cell receptor (beta chain) sequence and its context. Its antigen remains unidentified. Per-base qualities were not stored, and no clone one base away is much larger. This entry comes from a study of cytomegalovirus exposure and HLA in healthy donors (dated by TCRdb to about 2017). For the wider study: According to a later analysis, the 120 or so validation repertoires were produced on the same platform as the approximately 620 repertoires of the first cohort. The study aimed to test whether cataloging public T cell receptors could reveal signatures of past pathogen exposure. Besides the first cohort of 550 to 750 subjects, a separate validation cohort made up of 120 different subjects was used. To predict cytomegalovirus infection status, the study brought together high-throughput TCR immunosequencing, statistical association of individual TCRs with disease status, and machine learning.

Donors formed part of the validation cohort, which comprised 120 or so subjects and was distinct from the first cohort of 670 or so subjects. Results and caveats for the whole study, not just this receptor: While some public TCRs were present in many individuals, most TCR sequences turned up only very rarely across donors. A later analysis had no HLA typing for the validation cohort, so co-occurrence there was scored across all 110 or so repertoires. Cytomegalovirus status was reported to be diagnosed by the classifier with high specificity and sensitivity in both the original and validation cohorts. A later analysis found that TCRs clustered in the first cohort also tended to co-occur in the 130 or so validation repertoires, with 90% to 95% of cluster scores above 0. In the study, around 150 TCR beta chains were listed as associated with cytomegalovirus. The authors suggested that the approach could potentially be extended to other disease states and immunological phenotypes. A few of the identified cytomegalovirus-associated TCR beta chains were confirmed in vitro to be specific for cytomegalovirus antigens.

The CDR3 sequence holds 13 residues, the cysteine and phenylalanine included. The DNA shown is the 39-base CDR3, in frame from base 1. CDR1 and CDR2, looked up from the germline V gene, are ENHRY and SYGVKD. Trimming leaves V shorter by 9 bases and J shorter by 0 bases, with the junction holding 2 bases beyond the gene matches. The receptor library was made with the immunoSEQ multiplex PCR assay. Processing in the source paper ran as follows. A statistical classification framework was built for diagnosing cytomegalovirus status from the catalog of TCR beta chain sequences. TCRdb stores this immuneACCESS table with in-frame sequences only. Part of the clones is absent; in the studies checked, under half of the shortfall reflects unresolved V genes, and no reason is known for the rest. The V and J calls and clone size are taken from that table; D and trimming were inferred from the DNA. This sample lists around 160,000 clones; 88% were detected once. The ten largest clones capture 2.5% to 3.5% of the sample.

The clonotype was recovered from a man between 18 and 29 years old in good health and CMV-seronegative. Sequencing was done on a sample of PBMCs. Rearrangement joined TRBV10-3 to TRBJ2-1, with 7 junctional bases fitting TRBD2. The CDR3 has the sequence CAIQRDSYNEQFF. The DNA reads TGTGCCATTCAGCGGGACTCCTACAATGAGCAGTTCTTC.